Sequencing of this T cell receptor beta chain was carried out in a study of T cell responses to AZD1222 COVID-19 vaccine. Notes on the study in general: The reported proportion of spike-specific TCRs targeting unmutated variant regions was nearly half. White British donors predominated, females outnumbered males, and clonal diversity was possibly underestimated. The breadth and depth of Spike-specific TCRs increased once two AZD1222 doses had been given. No day 14 peak samples; only post-peak repertoires were characterized.

As to this clone: No antigen is known for it.

The assay was immunoSEQ multiplex PCR, and TCRdb's table has in-frame clones only and misses some. This sample has some 130,000 clones, with 92% found just once. The CDR3 loop spans 14 amino acids. V lost 4 bases, J lost 1 base, and 7 bases lay in between. Germline CDR1 SSHAT, CDR2 FNYEAQ (reference sequence). This receptor was identified in an adult in good health. The rearrangement links TRBV7-7 to TRBJ2-2; D possibly corresponds to TRBD1 (5 bases). Sequencing was performed on peripheral blood, taken on day 0 of AZD1222 vaccination. CDR3 bases: TGTGCCAGCAGCTCCACAGGGAACACCGGGGAGCTGTTTTTT. Translated: CASSSTGNTGELFF.